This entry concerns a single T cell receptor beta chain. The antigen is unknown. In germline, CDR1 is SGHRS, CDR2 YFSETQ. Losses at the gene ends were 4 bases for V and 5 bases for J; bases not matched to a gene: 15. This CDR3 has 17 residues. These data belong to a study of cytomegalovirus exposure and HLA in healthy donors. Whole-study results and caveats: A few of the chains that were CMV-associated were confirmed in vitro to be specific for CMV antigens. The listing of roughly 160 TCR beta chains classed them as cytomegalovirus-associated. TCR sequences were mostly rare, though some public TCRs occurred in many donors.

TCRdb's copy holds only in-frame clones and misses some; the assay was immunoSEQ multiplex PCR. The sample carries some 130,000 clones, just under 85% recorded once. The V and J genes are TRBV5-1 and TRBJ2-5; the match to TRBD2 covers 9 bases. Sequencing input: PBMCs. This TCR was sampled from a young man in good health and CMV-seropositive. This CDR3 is CASSPGPSGTLRETQYF. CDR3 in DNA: TGCGCCAGCAGCCCGGGCCCTAGCGGGACCCTACGGGAGACCCAGTACTTC.